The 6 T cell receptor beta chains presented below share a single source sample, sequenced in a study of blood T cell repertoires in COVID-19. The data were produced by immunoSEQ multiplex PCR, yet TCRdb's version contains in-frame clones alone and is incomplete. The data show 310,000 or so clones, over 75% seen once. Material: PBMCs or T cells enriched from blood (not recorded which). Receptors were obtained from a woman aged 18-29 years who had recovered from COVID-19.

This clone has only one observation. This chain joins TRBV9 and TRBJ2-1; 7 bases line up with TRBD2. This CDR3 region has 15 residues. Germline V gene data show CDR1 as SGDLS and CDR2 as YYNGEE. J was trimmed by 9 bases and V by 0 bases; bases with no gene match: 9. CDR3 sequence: CASSVDGGSFTEQFF. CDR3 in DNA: TGTGCCAGCAGCGTAGACGGCGGGAGTTTTACTGAGCAGTTCTTC.

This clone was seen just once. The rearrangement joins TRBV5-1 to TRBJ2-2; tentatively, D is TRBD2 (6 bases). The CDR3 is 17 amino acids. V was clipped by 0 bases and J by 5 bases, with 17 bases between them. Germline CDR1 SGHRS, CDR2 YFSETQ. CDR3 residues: CASSLGSRDFSTGELFF. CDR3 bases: TGCGCCAGCAGCTTGGGGAGCAGGGACTTTTCAACCGGGGAGCTGTTTTTT.

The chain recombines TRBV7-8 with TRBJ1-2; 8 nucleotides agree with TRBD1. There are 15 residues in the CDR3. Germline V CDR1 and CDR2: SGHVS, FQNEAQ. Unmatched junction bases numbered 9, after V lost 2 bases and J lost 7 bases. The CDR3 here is CASSLIVQGASGYTF. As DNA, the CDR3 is TGTGCCAGCAGCTTAATAGTCCAGGGGGCTAGTGGCTACACCTTC.

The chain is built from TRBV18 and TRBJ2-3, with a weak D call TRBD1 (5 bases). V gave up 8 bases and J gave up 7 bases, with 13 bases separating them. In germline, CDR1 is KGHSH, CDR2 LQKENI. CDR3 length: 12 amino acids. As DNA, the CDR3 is TGTGCCAGCACTACAGGCCCCAATACGCAGTATTTT. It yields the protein CASTTGPNTQYF.

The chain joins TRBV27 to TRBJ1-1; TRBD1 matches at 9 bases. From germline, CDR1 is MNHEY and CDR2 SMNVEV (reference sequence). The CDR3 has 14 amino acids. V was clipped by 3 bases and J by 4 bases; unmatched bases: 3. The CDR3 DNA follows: TGTGCCAGCAGTTTGCAGGGACAGGGCACTGAAGCTTTCTTT. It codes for CASSLQGQGTEAFF.

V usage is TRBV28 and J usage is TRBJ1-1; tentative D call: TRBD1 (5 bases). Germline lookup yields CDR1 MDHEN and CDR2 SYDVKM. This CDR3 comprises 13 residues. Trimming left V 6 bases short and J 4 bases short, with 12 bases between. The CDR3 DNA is TGTGCCAGCAGCAGCGGGGCGAGCACTGAAGCTTTCTTT. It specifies CASSSGASTEAFF.